This T cell receptor beta chain stems from a study of control samples from healthy donors and cancer patients (dated by TCRdb to the early 2020s). V is reduced by 0 bases and J by 8 bases, leaving a spacing of 12 bases between them. Based on the germline V gene (reference sequence), the CDR1 and CDR2 sequences are SGHKS and YYEKEE. From cysteine to phenylalanine, the CDR3 is 14 amino acids long. Only the CDR3 DNA stays, 42 bases, in frame from base 1. Library creation used the immunoSEQ multiplex PCR assay. TCRdb re-hosts the immuneACCESS table, in-frame sequences only. Its copies lack some clones; in the studies checked, an unresolved V gene accounts for under half of them, and the cause for the rest is not known. The sample includes about 98,000 clones, with around three quarters observed a single time. The ten largest make up more than 9% of the sample. Regarding this clone: Its antigen is still unknown. No base quality information exists; no much larger clone differs at one position.

The sequencing input was blood. The chain was built from TRBV5-5 and TRBJ1-3; a confident D gene designation cannot be given. This clonotype was obtained from a woman aged 30 to 39 in good health. The CDR3 reads as follows: CASSLASLPDTIYF. The DNA sequence is TGTGCCAGCAGCTTGGCCAGCCTGCCGGACACCATATATTTT.